Following are 12 T cell receptor beta chains from one sample sequenced in a study of shared clonotypes between healthy human individuals. TCRdb's table, derived via immunoSEQ multiplex PCR, lists solely in-frame clones and lacks some. The data show about 490,000 clones, with about 84% seen just once and about 13% held by the top ten. Sequencing input: PBMCs. The receptors derive from a middle-aged woman in good health. Some clones in this sample may be carry-over from other donors' samples.

Comments on this clone: The junction does not match germline at one end; this may be a read error. V is TRBV19 and J is TRBJ2-7, with 10 nucleotides matching TRBD2. Germline loops: CDR1 LNHDA, CDR2 SQIVND (reference sequence). The CDR3 contains 14 residues. CDR3 loop: CASSTTGLAYEQCF. The CDR3, as DNA: TGTGCCAGTAGTACCACGGGACTAGCGTACGAGCAGTGCTTC.

About this clone itself: This likely traces to a read error, being one base from a far larger clone. Distinct nucleotide sequences in the sample also encode this CDR3. The genes are TRBV2 and TRBJ2-7; no clear D. The germline V gene has CDR1 SNHLY and CDR2 FYNNEI. Trimming removed 9 bases at V and 2 bases at J, with 14 bases between. The CDR3 totals 13 residues. CDR3 residues: CASGGRTTYEQYF. The CDR3 coding sequence is TGTGCCAGTGGTGGACGGACGACCTACGAGCAGTACTTC.

CDR3 sequence reads: CSVVDLSGVGQETQYF. DNA for the CDR3: TGCAGCGTTGTTGACCTTTCAGGGGTAGGGCAAGAGACCCAGTACTTC. The rearrangement links TRBV29-1 to TRBJ2-5, with D maybe TRBD1 (6 bases). CDR3 size: 16 residues. The V and J ends lost 4 bases and 2 bases respectively, with 20 bases between them. In germline, CDR1 is SQVTM, CDR2 ANQGSEA.

DNA for the CDR3: TGTGCCAGCAGCTTTAAGTGGTACGAGCAGTACTTC. Translated: CASSFKWYEQYF. J is TRBJ2-7 and V is TRBV5-6; no definite D call. V lost 2 bases, J lost 4 bases, and 7 bases lay in between. The CDR3 has 12 amino acids. Germline-derived CDR1 and CDR2 are SGHDT and YYEEEE.

The rearrangement joins TRBV9 to TRBJ1-1, with 7 bases matching TRBD1. Germline-derived CDR1 and CDR2 are SGDLS and YYNGEE. Unmatched junction bases numbered 3, after V lost 4 bases and J lost 6 bases. This CDR3 is built from 12 residues. The CDR3: CASSSGQSEAFF. As DNA, the CDR3 is TGTGCCAGCAGCTCGGGACAGTCTGAAGCTTTCTTT. Full variable domain (missing parts from reference TRBV9 and TRBJ1-1): DSGVTQTPKHLITATGQRVTLRCSPRSGDLSVYWYQQSLDQGLQFLIQYYNGEERAKGNILERFSAQQFPDLHSELNLSSLELGDSALYFCASSSGQSEAFFGQGTRLTVV.

The V gene is TRBV4-1, the J gene TRBJ2-5; the D is unclear. CDR1 is MGHRA and CDR2 is YSYEKL in the germline V gene. The V gene lost 2 bases and the J gene lost 1 base, with 8 bases spanning the gap. There are 14 residues in the CDR3. The CDR3 protein is CASSQLPVQETQYF. The CDR3 region has the DNA TGCGCCAGCAGCCAACTGCCAGTCCAAGAGACCCAGTACTTC.

The gene calls are TRBV4-2 and TRBJ2-7; 8 bases map to TRBD2. Trimming removed 4 bases from V and 3 bases from J; junction bases left unmatched: 5. Germline V gene lookup returns CDR1 LGHNA and CDR2 YNFKEQ. The CDR3 extends over 14 amino acids. The CDR3 loop is CASSPAGGGYEQYF. The DNA for the CDR3 is TGTGCCAGCAGCCCGGCGGGGGGAGGCTACGAGCAGTACTTC.

The chain couples TRBV5-1 to TRBJ1-2; 7 nucleotides match TRBD1. Per germline, CDR1 SGHRS and CDR2 YFSETQ. The CDR3 is made up of 15 amino acids. The V gene end was trimmed by 3 bases and the J gene end by 4 bases; junction bases not matched to a gene: 9. CDR3 in DNA: TGCGCCAGCAGCTCTCGACAGGGTTCGGGCTATGGCTACACCTTC. This encodes CASSSRQGSGYGYTF. Filled out from reference TRBV5-1 and TRBJ1-2, the complete variable domain reads KAGVTQTPRYLIKTRGQQVTLSCSPISGHRSVSWYQQTPGQGLQFLFEYFSETQRNKGNFPGRFSGRQFSNSRSEMNVSTLELGDSALYLCASSSRQGSGYGYTFGSGTRLTVV.

This clone occurred once. V and J are TRBV27 and TRBJ2-1; TRBD1 is a possible D gene (5 bases). The germline CDR1 and CDR2 sequences are MNHEY and SMNVEV (reference sequence). Trimming removed 1 base at V and 5 bases at J, with 12 bases between. This CDR3 contains 15 residues. CDR3 sequence reads: CASSLFQGRDNEQFF. For the CDR3, the DNA is TGTGCCAGCAGTTTATTCCAGGGTCGCGACAATGAGCAGTTCTTC.

The rearrangement joins TRBV5-1 to TRBJ2-2; D unresolved. V was clipped by 0 bases and J by 3 bases, with 6 bases between them. Germline CDR1 SGHRS, CDR2 YFSETQ. This CDR3 has 14 amino acids. The CDR3 sequence: CASSLAGDTGELFF. In nucleotides, the CDR3 is TGCGCCAGCAGCTTGGCAGGCGACACCGGGGAGCTGTTTTTT.

This clone appeared once. A read error likely explains this, since a far larger clone differs by one base. The same CDR3 is also encoded by other DNA sequences in this sample. The CDR3 sequence: CASSLKTASGHSTDTQYF. CDR3 nucleotides: TGTGCCAGCAGCCTAAAGACGGCTAGCGGGCACTCCACAGATACGCAGTATTTT. The gene calls are TRBV11-2 and TRBJ2-3; 8 positions match TRBD2. V lost 5 bases to trimming and J lost 2 bases; unmatched junction nucleotides: 15. In germline, CDR1 is SGHAT, CDR2 FQNNGV. CDR3 length: 18 residues.

There are a few counts of this clone. The V gene is TRBV18, the J gene TRBJ1-1; D gene unclear. The germline V gene has CDR1 KGHSH and CDR2 LQKENI. V lost 4 bases and J lost 4, with 10 bases in between. The CDR3 runs 13 residues. The CDR3: CASSRYPGTEAFF. CDR3 DNA sequence: TGTGCCAGCTCACGCTACCCCGGCACTGAAGCTTTCTTT. The whole variable domain, remainder taken from reference TRBV18 and TRBJ1-1, is NAGVMQNPRHLVRRRGQEARLRCSPMKGHSHVYWYRQLPEEGLKFMVYLQKENIIDESGMPKERFSAEFPKEGPSILRIQQVVRGDSAAYFCASSRYPGTEAFFGQGTRLTVV.